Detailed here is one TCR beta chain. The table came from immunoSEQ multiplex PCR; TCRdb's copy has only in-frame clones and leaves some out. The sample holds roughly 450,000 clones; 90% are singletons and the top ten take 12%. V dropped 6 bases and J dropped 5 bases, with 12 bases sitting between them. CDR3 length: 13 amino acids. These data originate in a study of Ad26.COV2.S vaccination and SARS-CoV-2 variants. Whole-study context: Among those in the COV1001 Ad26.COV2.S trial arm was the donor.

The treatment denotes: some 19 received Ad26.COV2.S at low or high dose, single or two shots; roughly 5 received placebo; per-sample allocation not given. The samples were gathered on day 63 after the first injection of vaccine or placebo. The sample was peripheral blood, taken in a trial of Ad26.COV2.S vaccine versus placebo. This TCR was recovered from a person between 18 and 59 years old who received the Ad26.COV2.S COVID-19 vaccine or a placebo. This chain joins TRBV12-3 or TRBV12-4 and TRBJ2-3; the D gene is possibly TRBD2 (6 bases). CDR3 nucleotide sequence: TGTGCCAGCAGCCCTAGCGTGGGAGATACGCAGTATTTT. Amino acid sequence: CASSPSVGDTQYF.